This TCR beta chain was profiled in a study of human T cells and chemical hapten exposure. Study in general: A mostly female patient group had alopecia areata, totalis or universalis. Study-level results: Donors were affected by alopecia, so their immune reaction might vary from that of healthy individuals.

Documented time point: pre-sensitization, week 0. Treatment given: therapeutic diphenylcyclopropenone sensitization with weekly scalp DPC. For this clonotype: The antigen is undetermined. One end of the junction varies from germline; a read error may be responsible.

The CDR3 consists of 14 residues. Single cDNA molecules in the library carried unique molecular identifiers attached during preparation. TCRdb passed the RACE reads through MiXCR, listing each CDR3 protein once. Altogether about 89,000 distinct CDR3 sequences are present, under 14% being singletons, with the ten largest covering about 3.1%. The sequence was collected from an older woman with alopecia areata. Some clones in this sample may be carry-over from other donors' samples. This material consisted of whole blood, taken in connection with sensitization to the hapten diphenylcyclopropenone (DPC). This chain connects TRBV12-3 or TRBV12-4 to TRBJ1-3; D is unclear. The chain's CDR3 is CASSFGLSGNTKYF. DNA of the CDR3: TGTGCCAGCAGTTTCGGCCTCTCTGGAAACACCAAATATTTT.